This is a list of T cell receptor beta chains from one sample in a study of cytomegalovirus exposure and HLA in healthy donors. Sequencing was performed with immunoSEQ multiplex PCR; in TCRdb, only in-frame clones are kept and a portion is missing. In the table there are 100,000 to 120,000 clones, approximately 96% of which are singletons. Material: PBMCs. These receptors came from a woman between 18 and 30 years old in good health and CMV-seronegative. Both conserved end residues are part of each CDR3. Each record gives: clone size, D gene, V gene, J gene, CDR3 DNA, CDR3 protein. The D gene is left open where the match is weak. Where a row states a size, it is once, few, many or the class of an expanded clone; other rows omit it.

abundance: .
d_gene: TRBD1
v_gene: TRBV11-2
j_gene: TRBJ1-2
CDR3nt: TGTGCCAGCAGGCGTATACAGGGGGCTGAAGGCTACACCTTC
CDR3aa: CASRRIQGAEGYTF

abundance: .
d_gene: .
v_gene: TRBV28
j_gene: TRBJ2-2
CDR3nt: TGTGCCAGCAGTTTGGAGGCCGGGGAGCTGTTTTTT
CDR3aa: CASSLEAGELFF

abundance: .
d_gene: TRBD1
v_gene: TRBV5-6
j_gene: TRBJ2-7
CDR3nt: TGTGCCAGCAGCCCATCGGGACAGGGTAATCACGAGCAGTACTTC
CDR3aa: CASSPSGQGNHEQYF

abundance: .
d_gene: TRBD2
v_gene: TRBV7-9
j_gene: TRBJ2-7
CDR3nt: TGTGCCAGCAGCTTATCCGGGGGGGAGACCTACGAGCAGTACTTC
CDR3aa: CASSLSGGETYEQYF

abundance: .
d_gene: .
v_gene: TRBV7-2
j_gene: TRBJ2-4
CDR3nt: TGTGCCAGCAGCTTAGTGTACGGGAGCAAAAACATTCAGTACTTC
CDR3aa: CASSLVYGSKNIQYF

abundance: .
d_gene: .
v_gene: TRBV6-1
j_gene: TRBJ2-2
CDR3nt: TGTGCCAGCAGCTCAGGAAACACCGGGGAGCTGTTTTTT
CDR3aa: CASSSGNTGELFF

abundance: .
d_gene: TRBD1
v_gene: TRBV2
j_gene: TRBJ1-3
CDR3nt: TGTGCCAGCAGACCGGGACAGGTCCCTGGAAACACCATATATTTT
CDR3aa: CASRPGQVPGNTIYF

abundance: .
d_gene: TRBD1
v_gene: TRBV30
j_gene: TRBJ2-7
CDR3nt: TGTGCCTGGAGTCTCGGGACAGGGTACTACGAGCAGTACTTC
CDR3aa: CAWSLGTGYYEQYF

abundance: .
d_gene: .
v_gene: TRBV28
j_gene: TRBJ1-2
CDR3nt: TGTGCCAGCAGTTTAACAACAGGGTATGGCTACACCTTC
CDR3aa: CASSLTTGYGYTF

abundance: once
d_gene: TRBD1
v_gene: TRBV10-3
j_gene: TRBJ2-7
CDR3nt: TGTGCCATCAGTGGGTTGGGGACAGAGAGCTCCTACGAGCAGTACTTC
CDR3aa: CAISGLGTESSYEQYF

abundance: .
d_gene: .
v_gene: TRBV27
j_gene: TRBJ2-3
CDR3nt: TGTGCCAGCAGTTCCATTCTAAGCACAGATACGCAGTATTTT
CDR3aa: CASSSILSTDTQYF

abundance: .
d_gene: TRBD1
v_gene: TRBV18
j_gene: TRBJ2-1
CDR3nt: TGTGCCAGCTCACCAGGACAGGGGCTGTCCAATGAGCAGTTCTTC
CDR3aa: CASSPGQGLSNEQFF

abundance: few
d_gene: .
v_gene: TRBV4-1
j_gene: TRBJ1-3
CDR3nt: TGCGCCAGCAGCCAAGACAGGTCCGGACAAACCTCTGGAAACACCATATATTTT
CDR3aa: CASSQDRSGQTSGNTIYF

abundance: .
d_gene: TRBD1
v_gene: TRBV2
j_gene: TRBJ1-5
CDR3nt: TGTGCCAGCACTGCCGACAGGGGCCATCAGCCCCAGCATTTT
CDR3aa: CASTADRGHQPQHF

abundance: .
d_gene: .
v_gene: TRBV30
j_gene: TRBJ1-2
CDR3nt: TGTGCCTGGAGTGTTGGGGCCATATATGGCTACACCTTC
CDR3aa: CAWSVGAIYGYTF

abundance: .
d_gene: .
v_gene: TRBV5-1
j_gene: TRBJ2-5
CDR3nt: TGCGCCAGCAGCCCTGTTCAGGGTGGTCCCCAAGCAACCCAGTACTTC
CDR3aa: CASSPVQGGPQATQYF

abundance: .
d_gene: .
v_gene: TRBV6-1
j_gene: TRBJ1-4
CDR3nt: TGTGCCAGCAGTCCCTTATACAGGCAGAATGAAAAACTGTTTTTT
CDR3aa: CASSPLYRQNEKLFF

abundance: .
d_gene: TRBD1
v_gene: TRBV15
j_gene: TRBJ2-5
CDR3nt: TGTGCCACCAGTTTCGGGACAGGGGGCGCAGGGGAGACCCAGTACTTC
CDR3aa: CATSFGTGGAGETQYF

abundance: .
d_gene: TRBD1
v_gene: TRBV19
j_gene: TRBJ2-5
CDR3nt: TGTGCCAGTAGTATGGACAGGGGGCTAGAGACCCAGTACTTC
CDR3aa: CASSMDRGLETQYF

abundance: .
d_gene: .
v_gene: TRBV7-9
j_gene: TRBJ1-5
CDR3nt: TGTGCCAGCAGCCGCCGGGATCAGCCCCAGCATTTT
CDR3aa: CASSRRDQPQHF

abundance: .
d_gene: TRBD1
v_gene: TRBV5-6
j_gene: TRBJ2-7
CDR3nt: TGTGCCAGCAGCGAGGAATGGGGGGACAGGGGGTCTTCCTACGAGCAGTACTTC
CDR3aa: CASSEEWGDRGSSYEQYF

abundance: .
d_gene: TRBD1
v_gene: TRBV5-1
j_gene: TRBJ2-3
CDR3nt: TGCGCCAGCAGTTTGCCCCCCCAGGGACAGGGGAAGGATACGCAGTATTTT
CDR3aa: CASSLPPQGQGKDTQYF

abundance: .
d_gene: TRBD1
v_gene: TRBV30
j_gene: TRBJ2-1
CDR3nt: TGTGCCTGGAGTGCCGGGACAGGGGTGTATGAGCAGTTCTTC
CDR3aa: CAWSAGTGVYEQFF

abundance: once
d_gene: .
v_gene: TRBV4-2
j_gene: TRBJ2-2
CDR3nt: TGTGCCAGCAGCCAAGAAGGCAGGGACACCGGGGAGCTGTTTTTT
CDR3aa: CASSQEGRDTGELFF

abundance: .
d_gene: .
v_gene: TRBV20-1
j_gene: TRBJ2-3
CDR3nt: TGCAGTGCTAGGGACTCCCATAGGCAGTATTTT
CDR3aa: CSARDSHRQYF

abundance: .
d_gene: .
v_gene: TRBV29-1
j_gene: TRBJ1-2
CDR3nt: TGCAGCGTCCCCGGGTGGTCGCAGGGAGGTGGCTACACCTTC
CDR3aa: CSVPGWSQGGGYTF

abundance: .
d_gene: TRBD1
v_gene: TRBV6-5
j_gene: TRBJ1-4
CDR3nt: TGTGCCAGCAGTAACCAGACAGGGTCCGAAAAACTGTTTTTT
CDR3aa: CASSNQTGSEKLFF

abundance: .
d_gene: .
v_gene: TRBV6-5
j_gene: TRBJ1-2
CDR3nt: TGTGCCAGCAGTGGACTTCCTAACTATGGCTACACCTTC
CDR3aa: CASSGLPNYGYTF

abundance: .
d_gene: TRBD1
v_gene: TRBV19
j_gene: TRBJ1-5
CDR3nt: TGTGCCAGTAGTAGAGGGACAGGGGCTAATCAGCCCCAGCATTTT
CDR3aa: CASSRGTGANQPQHF

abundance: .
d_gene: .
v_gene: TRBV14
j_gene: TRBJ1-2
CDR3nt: TGTGCCAGCAGCCAAGATTCTCGGGCAGGGAAAGACTTC
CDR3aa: CASSQDSRAGKDF

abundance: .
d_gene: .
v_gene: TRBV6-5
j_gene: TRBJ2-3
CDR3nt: TGTGCCAGCAGGACCGGGGGCACAGATACGCAGTATTTT
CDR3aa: CASRTGGTDTQYF

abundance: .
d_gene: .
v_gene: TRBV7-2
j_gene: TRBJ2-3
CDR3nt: TGTGCCAGCAGCTTAACGGGGGGCACAGATACGCAGTATTTT
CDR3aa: CASSLTGGTDTQYF

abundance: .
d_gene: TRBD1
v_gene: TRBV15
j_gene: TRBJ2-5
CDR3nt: TGTGCCACCAGCAGAGGGGACAGGGGAGGGGAGACCCAGTACTTC
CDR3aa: CATSRGDRGGETQYF

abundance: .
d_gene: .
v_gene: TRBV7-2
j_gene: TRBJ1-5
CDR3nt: TGTGCCAGCAGCTTCGACTGGAACAATCAGCCCCAGCATTTT
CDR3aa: CASSFDWNNQPQHF

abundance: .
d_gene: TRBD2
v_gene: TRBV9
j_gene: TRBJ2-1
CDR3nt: TGTGCCACGCCGTCGCCCTCTAGCGGGGGCCCCACGAAGCAGTTCTTC
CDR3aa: CATPSPSSGGPTKQFF

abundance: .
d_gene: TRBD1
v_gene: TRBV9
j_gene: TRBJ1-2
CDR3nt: TGTGCCAGCAGCGTAGACGCCTTGGGACAGCACTATGGCTACACCTTC
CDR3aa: CASSVDALGQHYGYTF

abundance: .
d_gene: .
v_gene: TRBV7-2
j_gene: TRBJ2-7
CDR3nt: TGTGCCAGCAGTTTCCTCGGGGGGCCCCACGAGCAGTACTTC
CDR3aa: CASSFLGGPHEQYF

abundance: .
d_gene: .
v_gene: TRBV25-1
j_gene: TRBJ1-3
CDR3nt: TGTGCCAGCAGCAACTCTGGAAACACCATATATTTT
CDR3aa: CASSNSGNTIYF

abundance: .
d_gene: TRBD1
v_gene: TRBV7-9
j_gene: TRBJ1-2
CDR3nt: TGTGCCAGCAGCTCAACCCCAGGGGGCCGTAATTTTTTAGATGGCTACACCTTC
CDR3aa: CASSSTPGGRNFLDGYTF

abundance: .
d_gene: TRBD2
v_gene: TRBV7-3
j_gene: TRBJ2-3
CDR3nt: TGTGCCAGCAGCTTAAGAACGACGCGGGGGGGTTCCACAGATACGCAGTATTTT
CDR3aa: CASSLRTTRGGSTDTQYF

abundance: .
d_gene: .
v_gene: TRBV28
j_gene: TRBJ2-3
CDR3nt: TGTGCCAGCGCGTCGATCGCCGAAGATACGCAGTATTTT
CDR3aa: CASASIAEDTQYF

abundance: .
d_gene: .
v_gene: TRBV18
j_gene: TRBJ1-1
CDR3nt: TGTGCCAGCTCACCGTCAATCATGAACACTGAAGCTTTCTTT
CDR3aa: CASSPSIMNTEAFF

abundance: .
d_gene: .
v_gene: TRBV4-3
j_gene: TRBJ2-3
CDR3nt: TGCGCCAGCAGCCAATCGGAGACCCTAGATACGCAGTATTTT
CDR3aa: CASSQSETLDTQYF

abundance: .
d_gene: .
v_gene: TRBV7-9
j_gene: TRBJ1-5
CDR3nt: TGTGCCAGCAGCCAGGGAGGAGGGAGGCCCCAGCATTTT
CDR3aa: CASSQGGGRPQHF

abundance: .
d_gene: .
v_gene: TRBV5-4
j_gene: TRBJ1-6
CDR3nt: TGTGCCAGCAGCTTGGGGCAGGGATATAATTCACCCCTCCACTTT
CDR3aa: CASSLGQGYNSPLHF

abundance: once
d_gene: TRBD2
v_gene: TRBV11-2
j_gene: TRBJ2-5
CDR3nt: TGTGCCAGCAGCTTGGGGGGGTTGGAGACCCAGTACTTC
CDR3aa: CASSLGGLETQYF